These T cell receptor beta chains were read from a single sample in a study of human T cells and chemical hapten exposure. TCRdb independently ran MiXCR on the RACE reads; one entry per CDR3 protein. The table includes some 43,000 distinct CDR3 sequences, just under 4% detected once. The material was whole blood, obtained in connection with sensitization to the hapten diphenylcyclopropenone (DPC). These TCRs come from a man aged 45 to 65 with alopecia areata. Some clones in this sample may be carry-over from other donors' samples. CDR3s include the opening cysteine and the closing phenylalanine or tryptophan. The order of the fields is CDR3 DNA, CDR3 protein, D gene, J gene, V gene, clone size. The D gene is left open where the match is weak. Only part of the rows carry a size: once, few, many, or a class if the clone is expanded.

cdr3_nt: TGTGCCAGCAGTTTATTGGGCAGGGGAAATTCTGGGGCCAACGTCCTGACTTTC; cdr3_aa: CASSLLGRGNSGANVLTF; d_call: -; j_call: TRBJ2-6; v_call: TRBV27; clone_size: many
cdr3_nt: TGTGCCACCGTAGCGGGCACAGATACGCAGTATTTT; cdr3_aa: CATVAGTDTQYF; d_call: -; j_call: TRBJ2-3; v_call: TRBV10-3; clone_size: many
cdr3_nt: TGTGCCAGCAAACGGGGGGGGAACTCCTACGAGCAGTACTTC; cdr3_aa: CASKRGGNSYEQYF; d_call: TRBD2; j_call: TRBJ2-7; v_call: TRBV28; clone_size: many
cdr3_nt: TGCGCCAGCAGCCAAGAGGGACTAGCGGGCCCCAATGAGCAGTTCTTC; cdr3_aa: CASSQEGLAGPNEQFF; d_call: TRBD2; j_call: TRBJ2-1; v_call: TRBV4-3; clone_size: many
cdr3_nt: TGTGCCAGCACCCTAGCCCCAGAAGAGACCCAGTACTTC; cdr3_aa: CASTLAPEETQYF; d_call: -; j_call: TRBJ2-5; v_call: TRBV7-6; clone_size: many
cdr3_nt: TGTGCCAGCAGTAAAGCTAGCGGTCCCTACGAGCAGTACTTC; cdr3_aa: CASSKASGPYEQYF; d_call: TRBD2; j_call: TRBJ2-7; v_call: TRBV25-1; clone_size: many
cdr3_nt: TGTGCCAGTAGTCATAGTAGCACCGGGGAGCTGTTTTTT; cdr3_aa: CASSHSSTGELFF; d_call: -; j_call: TRBJ2-2; v_call: TRBV19; clone_size: -
cdr3_nt: TGTGCCAGCAGCCCAACTTCTAGCGGGCCACGGACCCAGTACTTC; cdr3_aa: CASSPTSSGPRTQYF; d_call: TRBD2; j_call: TRBJ2-5; v_call: TRBV11-2; clone_size: many
cdr3_nt: TGTGCCAGCAGCTTTGGGACTCTAGGAGGGGAGACCCAGTACTTC; cdr3_aa: CASSFGTLGGETQYF; d_call: -; j_call: TRBJ2-5; v_call: TRBV7-9; clone_size: many
cdr3_nt: TGTGCCAGCGAGGACAGGGGGGTCACAGATACGCAGTATTTT; cdr3_aa: CASEDRGVTDTQYF; d_call: TRBD1; j_call: TRBJ2-3; v_call: TRBV28; clone_size: many
cdr3_nt: TGTGCCAGCAGCCCCCCGGACTCCACGAACACCGGGGAGCTGTTTTTT; cdr3_aa: CASSPPDSTNTGELFF; d_call: -; j_call: TRBJ2-2; v_call: TRBV7-9; clone_size: many
cdr3_nt: TGTGCCAGCAGTTTGGGCCCCCCGCGCAATGAGCAGTTCTTC; cdr3_aa: CASSLGPPRNEQFF; d_call: -; j_call: TRBJ2-1; v_call: TRBV12-3/TRBV12-4; clone_size: many
cdr3_nt: TGTGCCAGCAGTTTGCGGACAGGGGCGGCTTTCTTT; cdr3_aa: CASSLRTGAAFF; d_call: TRBD1; j_call: TRBJ1-1; v_call: TRBV7-2; clone_size: many
cdr3_nt: TGCAGTGCTAGAGACCCTGGACAGGCAAATCAGCCCCAGCATTTT; cdr3_aa: CSARDPGQANQPQHF; d_call: TRBD1; j_call: TRBJ1-5; v_call: TRBV20-1; clone_size: many
cdr3_nt: TGTGCCAGCAGCCGGGCGGGGTTAGAGACCCAGTACTTC; cdr3_aa: CASSRAGLETQYF; d_call: -; j_call: TRBJ2-5; v_call: TRBV12-3/TRBV12-4; clone_size: many
cdr3_nt: TGCGCCAGCACACAGGGACAGGGGCCTTCCTACGAGCAGTACTTC; cdr3_aa: CASTQGQGPSYEQYF; d_call: TRBD1; j_call: TRBJ2-7; v_call: TRBV5-1; clone_size: many
cdr3_nt: TGCGCCAGCAGCCAAGCCGGACTAGCGGGTTCCTACGAGCAGTACTTC; cdr3_aa: CASSQAGLAGSYEQYF; d_call: TRBD2; j_call: TRBJ2-7; v_call: TRBV4-1; clone_size: many